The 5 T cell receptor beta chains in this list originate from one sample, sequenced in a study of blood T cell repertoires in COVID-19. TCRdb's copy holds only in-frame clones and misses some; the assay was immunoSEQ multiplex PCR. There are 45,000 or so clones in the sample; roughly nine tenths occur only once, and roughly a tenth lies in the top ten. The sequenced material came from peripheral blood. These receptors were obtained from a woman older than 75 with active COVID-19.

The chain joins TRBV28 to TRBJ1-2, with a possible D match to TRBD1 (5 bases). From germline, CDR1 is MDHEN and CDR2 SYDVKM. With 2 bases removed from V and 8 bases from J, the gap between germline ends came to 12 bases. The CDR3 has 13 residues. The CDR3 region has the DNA TGTGCCAGCAGTTTACTTAGGGGTAGAGGCTACACCTTC. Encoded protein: CASSLLRGRGYTF.

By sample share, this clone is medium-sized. The CDR3 DNA follows: TGTGCCCCCAAGGAACGGGGCACAGATACGCAGTATTTT. Encoded protein: CAPKERGTDTQYF. The rearrangement uses TRBV30 and TRBJ2-3, with no clear D. The CDR3 runs 13 residues. V lost 8 bases and J lost 1, with 13 bases in between. CDR1 is GTSNPN, CDR2 SVGIG, per germline (reference sequence).

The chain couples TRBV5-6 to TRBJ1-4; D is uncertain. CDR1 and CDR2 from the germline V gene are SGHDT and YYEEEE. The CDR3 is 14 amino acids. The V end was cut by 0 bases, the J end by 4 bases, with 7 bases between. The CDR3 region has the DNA TGTGCCAGCAGCTTGGAGCAATATAATGAAAAACTGTTTTTT. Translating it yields CASSLEQYNEKLFF.

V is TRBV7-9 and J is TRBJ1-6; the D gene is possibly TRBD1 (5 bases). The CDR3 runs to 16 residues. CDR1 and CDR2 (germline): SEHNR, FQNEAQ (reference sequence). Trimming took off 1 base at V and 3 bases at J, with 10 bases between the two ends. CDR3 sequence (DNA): TGTGCCAGCAGCTTAGGTCAGGGCTTCTATAATTCACCCCTCCACTTT. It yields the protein CASSLGQGFYNSPLHF.

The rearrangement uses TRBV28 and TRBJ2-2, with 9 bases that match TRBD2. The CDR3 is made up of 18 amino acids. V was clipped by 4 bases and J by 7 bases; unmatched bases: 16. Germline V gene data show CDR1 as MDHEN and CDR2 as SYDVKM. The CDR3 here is CASSSPGGSGGPSGELFF. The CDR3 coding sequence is TGTGCCAGCAGTTCCCCCGGCGGTAGCGGGGGACCTAGCGGGGAGCTGTTTTTT.